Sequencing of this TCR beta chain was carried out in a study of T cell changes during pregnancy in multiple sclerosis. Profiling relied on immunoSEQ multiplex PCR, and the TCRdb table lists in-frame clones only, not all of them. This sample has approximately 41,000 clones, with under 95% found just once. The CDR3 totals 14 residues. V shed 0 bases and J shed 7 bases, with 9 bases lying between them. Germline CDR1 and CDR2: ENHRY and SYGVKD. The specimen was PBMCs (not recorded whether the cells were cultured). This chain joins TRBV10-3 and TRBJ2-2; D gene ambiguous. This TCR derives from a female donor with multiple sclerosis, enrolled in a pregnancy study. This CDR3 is CAISESPGFGELFF. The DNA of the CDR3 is TGTGCCATCAGTGAGTCGCCGGGCTTCGGGGAGCTGTTTTTT.